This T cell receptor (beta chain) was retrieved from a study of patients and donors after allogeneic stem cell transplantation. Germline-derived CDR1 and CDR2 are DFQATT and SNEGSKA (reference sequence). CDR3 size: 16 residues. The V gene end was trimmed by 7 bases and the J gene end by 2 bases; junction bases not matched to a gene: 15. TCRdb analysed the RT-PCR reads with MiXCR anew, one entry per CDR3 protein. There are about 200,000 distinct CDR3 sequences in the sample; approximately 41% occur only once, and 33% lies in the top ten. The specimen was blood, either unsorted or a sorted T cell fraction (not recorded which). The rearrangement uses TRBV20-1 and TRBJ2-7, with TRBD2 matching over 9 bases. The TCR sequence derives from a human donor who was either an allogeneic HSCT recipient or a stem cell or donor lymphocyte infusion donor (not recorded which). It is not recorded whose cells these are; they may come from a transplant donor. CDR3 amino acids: CSVDLLLAGLAYEQYF. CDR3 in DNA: TGCAGTGTCGACTTACTACTAGCGGGCCTGGCCTACGAGCAGTACTTC.